The 26 T cell receptor beta chains given below trace back to one sample, sequenced in a study of blood T cells in healthy people across ages. Then a second PCR, running roughly 7 to 11 cycles, was carried out with a sample-barcoded 5' primer and a J-beta primer mix. TCRdb redid the calling of the 5' RACE reads with MiXCR, one entry per CDR3 protein. Seen here are approximately 1.5 million distinct CDR3 sequences, approximately 43% observed once, and the top ten hold about 4.1%. The specimen was blood. These receptors were collected from a woman under 30 in good health.

Concerning this clonotype: A much larger clone is a single base away; this may be a read error. V is TRBV9 and J is TRBJ2-3; TRBD1 might be the D (6 bases). Germline values: CDR1 SGDLS, CDR2 YYNGEE. The CDR3 has 14 residues. CDR3 sequence reads: CVSSPGQNTDTQYF. The CDR3 DNA reads as TGTGTCAGCAGCCCCGGACAGAACACAGATACGCAGTATTTT.

Many counts were recorded for this clonotype. This chain uses TRBV2 with TRBJ2-2, with no clear D. The CDR3 covers 14 residues. Germline V gives CDR1 SNHLY, CDR2 FYNNEI. Trimming stripped 3 bases from V and 2 bases from J, with 7 bases between. For the CDR3, the DNA is TGTGCCAGCAGTGAGGCGAGCAACACCGGGGAGCTGTTTTTT. Its protein is CASSEASNTGELFF. Full variable domain (outside the CDR3, taken from reference TRBV2 and TRBJ2-2): EPEVTQTPSHQVTQMGQEVILRCVPISNHLYFYWYRQILGQKVEFLVSFYNNEISEKSEIFDDQFSVERPDGSNFTLKIRSTKLEDSAMYFCASSEASNTGELFFGEGSRLTVL.

The V and J genes are TRBV10-3 and TRBJ2-7; D gene ambiguous. CDR3 length: 13 residues. Germline values: CDR1 ENHRY, CDR2 SYGVKD. V shed 6 bases and J shed 7 bases, with 16 bases lying between them. CDR3 in amino acids: CAISQQSYNEQYF. In DNA form, the CDR3 reads TGTGCCATCAGCCAGCAGTCCTACAATGAGCAGTACTTC.

This clonotype was counted a few times. This chain uses TRBV7-9 with TRBJ1-1, with TRBD1 identical over 9 bases. Unmatched junction bases numbered 9, after V lost 4 bases and J lost 6 bases. The CDR3 length is 15 residues. Germline V gene sequence: CDR1 SEHNR, CDR2 FQNEAQ (reference sequence). CDR3 amino acids: CASSWGQGPPSEAFF. The DNA of the CDR3 is TGTGCCAGCAGCTGGGGACAGGGTCCGCCTTCTGAAGCTTTCTTT.

The chain uses TRBV12-3 or TRBV12-4 and TRBJ2-7, with 7 bases fitting TRBD2. V trimming: 3 bases; J trimming: 7 bases; junction bases outside the gene matches: 12. The CDR3 consists of 15 residues. CDR3 DNA sequence: TGTGCCAGCAGTTTGACCAGCGGGGTATCCAATGAGCAGTACTTC. Encoded protein: CASSLTSGVSNEQYF.

V usage is TRBV12-3 or TRBV12-4 and J usage is TRBJ2-1; 8 bases map to TRBD2. Trimming at V came to 10 bases and at J to 9 bases, leaving 8 bases not matched to a gene. The CDR3 has 12 amino acids. CDR3 DNA sequence: TGTGCCACGAGAGCGGGAGAACTTGAGCAGTTCTTC. It yields the protein CATRAGELEQFF.

The chain has TRBV7-2 and TRBJ1-5; D gene uncertain. The CDR3 runs 17 residues. CDR1 and CDR2 (germline): SGHTA, FQGNSA. V was cut by 5 bases and J by 0 bases, with 17 bases left in between. This CDR3 is CASSPGVGEPSNQPQHF. The CDR3 coding sequence is TGTGCCAGCAGCCCCGGCGTCGGGGAGCCTAGCAATCAGCCCCAGCATTTT.

The chain recombines TRBV12-3 or TRBV12-4 with TRBJ2-5; D remains ambiguous. V was cut by 6 bases and J by 5 bases, with 13 bases left in between. The CDR3 extends over 13 amino acids. DNA of the CDR3: TGTGCCAGCAGCTCAAAATTGGGGGAGACCCAGTACTTC. This sequence encodes CASSSKLGETQYF.

This clonotype was counted only a few times. The gene calls are TRBV3-1 and TRBJ1-1; TRBD1 agrees at 7 bases. From germline, CDR1 is LGHDT and CDR2 YNNKEL (reference sequence). The CDR3 spans 14 residues. Losses at the gene ends were 4 bases for V and 8 bases for J; bases not matched to a gene: 10. CDR3 nucleotides: TGTGCCAGCAGCCTCAGAGTGGGACAGCTCGAAGCTTTCTTT. Protein: CASSLRVGQLEAFF.

V gene TRBV15 combines with J gene TRBJ1-2; 8 bases are a match to TRBD1. Per germline, CDR1 LNHNV and CDR2 YYDKDF (reference sequence). The CDR3 runs 12 residues. V lost 3 bases to trimming and J lost 6 bases; unmatched junction nucleotides: 0. CDR3: CATSRDRDGYTF. The CDR3 coding sequence is TGTGCCACCAGCAGGGACAGGGATGGCTACACCTTC.

The chain uses TRBV7-2 and TRBJ2-1; D is possibly TRBD2 (5 bases). This CDR3 has 15 amino acids. Germline assignment: CDR1 SGHTA and CDR2 FQGNSA. Trimming stripped 5 bases from V and 3 bases from J, with 14 bases between. The CDR3, as DNA: TGTGCCAGCAGCGCATCTAGGACTGGCTACAATGAGCAGTTCTTC. Residues: CASSASRTGYNEQFF. Complete variable domain (other parts from reference TRBV7-2 and TRBJ2-1): GAGVSQSPSNKVTEKGKDVELRCDPISGHTALYWYRQSLGQGLEFLIYFQGNSAPDKSGLPSDRFSAERTGGSVSTLTIQRTQQEDSAVYLCASSASRTGYNEQFFGPGTRLTVL.

This rearrangement joins TRBV25-1 to TRBJ2-1; TRBD1 agrees at 10 bases. Germline values: CDR1 MGHDK, CDR2 SYGVNS. V shed 5 bases and J 8 bases; nucleotides not matched to a gene: 15. There are 17 residues in the CDR3. CDR3 sequence (DNA): TGTGCCAGCAGTCGGATGACCGGGACAGGGGTCTGGGATGAGCAGTTCTTC. Protein: CASSRMTGTGVWDEQFF.

In regard to this clonotype: Sequence at one end of the junction differs from germline and may be a read error. V is TRBV6-6 and J is TRBJ1-5; no reliable D call. Germline V gives CDR1 MNHNY, CDR2 SVGAGI (reference sequence). This CDR3 spans 16 amino acids. Here the CDR3 DNA reads TGTGCCAGCAGTGCCATATTGGTTGCCAGCAATCAGCTCCAGCATTTT. This codes for CASSAILVASNQLQHF.

This clonotype was observed a few times. The V call is TRBV12-3 or TRBV12-4, the J call TRBJ2-7, with TRBD1 matching over 11 bases. Losses at the gene ends were 5 bases for V and 4 bases for J; bases not matched to a gene: 13. The length of the CDR3 is 17 residues. Written as DNA, the CDR3 is TGTGCCAGCAGTCCTATCCAGTGGACAGGGGGCAGGTACGAGCAGTACTTC. Translation gives CASSPIQWTGGRYEQYF.

This clonotype has more than one count but fewer than ten. J is TRBJ1-6 and V is TRBV4-2, with D possibly being TRBD1 (5 bases). V dropped 0 bases and J dropped 12 bases, with 9 bases sitting between them. The CDR3 has 13 residues. The germline V gene has CDR1 LGHNA and CDR2 YNFKEQ. CDR3 loop: CASSQDPTEPLHF. The CDR3 DNA sequence: TGTGCCAGCAGCCAAGATCCGACAGAACCCCTCCACTTT.

The chain recombines TRBV5-1 with TRBJ1-4; D is unclear. Trimming removed 0 bases at V and 5 bases at J, with 8 bases between. The CDR3 extends over 14 amino acids. Germline V lookup: CDR1 SGHRS, CDR2 YFSETQ. Here the CDR3 DNA reads TGCGCCAGCAGCTTGGAGTACGACAATGAAAAACTGTTTTTT. Translation: CASSLEYDNEKLFF. Combining the CDR3 with reference TRBV5-1 and TRBJ1-4 gives the whole variable domain KAGVTQTPRYLIKTRGQQVTLSCSPISGHRSVSWYQQTPGQGLQFLFEYFSETQRNKGNFPGRFSGRQFSNSRSEMNVSTLELGDSALYLCASSLEYDNEKLFFGSGTQLSVL.

Written as DNA, the CDR3 is TGTGCCAGCAGCCAGTCAGGGAGTCGGGCTTTCTTT. Residues: CASSQSGSRAFF. The chain joins TRBV14 to TRBJ1-1; possibly TRBD1 for D (5 bases). The CDR3 is 12 residues long. Germline lookup yields CDR1 SGHDN and CDR2 FVKESK. Trimming shortened V by 3 bases and J by 11 bases, and 13 bases separated the two germline ends.

This clonotype was found a few times. This chain joins TRBV9 and TRBJ2-3, with TRBD2 identical over 9 bases. V lost 0 bases, J lost 0 bases, and 8 bases stayed unmatched. Germline CDR1 SGDLS, CDR2 YYNGEE. The CDR3 spans 18 residues. The CDR3: CASSVGELAGASTDTQYF. In DNA, the CDR3 is TGTGCCAGCAGCGTAGGGGAATTAGCGGGGGCTAGCACAGATACGCAGTATTTT.

This chain joins TRBV25-1 and TRBJ2-4; D is possibly TRBD2 (5 bases). The closer fit of TRBJ2-7 to the DNA end suggests the J call may be wrong. CDR3 length: 14 amino acids. Germline V CDR1 and CDR2: MGHDK, SYGVNS. In nucleotides, the CDR3 is TGTGCCAGTGAGAGAGGGTCTATGGGATACGAGCAGTACTTC. Amino acids: CASERGSMGYEQYF.

This clonotype occurred a few times. The rearrangement links TRBV6-2 or TRBV6-3 to TRBJ2-1, with D tentatively TRBD2 (6 bases). Germline V gene sequence: CDR1 MNHEY, CDR2 SVGEGT. The germline V and J ends were trimmed by 7 bases and 4 bases, with 14 bases remaining between them. CDR3 size: 14 residues. CDR3 sequence reads: CASTRGRTYNEQFF. The CDR3 DNA sequence: TGTGCCAGCACCCGGGGGAGGACGTACAATGAGCAGTTCTTC.

The chain couples TRBV4-3 to TRBJ2-1; 12 bases match TRBD2. The CDR3 spans 17 residues. The germline CDR1 and CDR2 sequences are LGHNA and YSLEER. Trimming cost V 2 bases and J 7 bases; bases outside gene matches: 9. The CDR3 loop is CASSQPPLAGGPNEQFF. As DNA, the CDR3 is TGCGCCAGCAGCCAACCACCCCTAGCGGGAGGGCCTAATGAGCAGTTCTTC.

This clonotype was counted between two and nine times. CDR3 nucleotide sequence: TGTGCCAGCTCACCACGGGTGGGAGTAGAGGACAATGAGCAGTTCTTC. The encoded protein is CASSPRVGVEDNEQFF. This sequence joins TRBV18 and TRBJ2-1, with TRBD2 as a possible D gene (5 bases). The germline V gene encodes CDR1 KGHSH and CDR2 LQKENI. CDR3 length: 16 residues. V was pared by 1 base and J by 5 bases, with 15 bases between.

This clonotype was seen only a few times. This chain connects TRBV20-1 to TRBJ2-7, with D perhaps matching TRBD1 or TRBD2 (5 bases each). In germline, CDR1 is DFQATT, CDR2 SNEGSKA (reference sequence). The CDR3 has 14 residues. Deletions cut 4 bases from V and 0 bases from J, with 13 bases between. CDR3 protein: CSATIPGPSYEQYF. The CDR3 region has the DNA TGCAGTGCTACCATCCCGGGACCCTCCTACGAGCAGTACTTC.

A word on this clonotype: Compared with germline, one end of the junction differs, possibly owing to a read error. The V call is TRBV7-7, the J call TRBJ2-3, with D perhaps matching TRBD1 or TRBD2 (5 bases each). This CDR3 region has 17 residues. Per germline, CDR1 SSHAT and CDR2 FNYEAQ (reference sequence). The CDR3 coding sequence is TGTGCTAGCAGCTTAGAACCGGGACGGCCTTTTAGGGATACGCAGTATTTT. It translates to CASSLEPGRPFRDTQYF.

The V gene is TRBV29-1, the J gene TRBJ2-7; D gene ambiguous. The J call may be incorrect, as the DNA end agrees better with TRBJ2-5. The germline CDR1 and CDR2 sequences are SQVTM and ANQGSEA. The CDR3 contains 13 residues. The CDR3 protein is CSALPWVGETQYF. DNA for the CDR3: TGCAGCGCGCTCCCGTGGGTAGGAGAGACCCAGTACTTC.

The V call is TRBV20-1, the J call TRBJ2-7, with D maybe TRBD2 (6 bases). Gene TRBJ2-4 matches the end of the DNA better, so the J call may be wrong. This CDR3 has 16 residues. CDR1 is DFQATT, CDR2 SNEGSKA, per germline (reference sequence). The CDR3 here is CSARAGLAIAKNIQYF. The CDR3 DNA reads TGCAGTGCTAGAGCGGGACTCGCCATAGCCAAAAACATTCAGTACTTC.